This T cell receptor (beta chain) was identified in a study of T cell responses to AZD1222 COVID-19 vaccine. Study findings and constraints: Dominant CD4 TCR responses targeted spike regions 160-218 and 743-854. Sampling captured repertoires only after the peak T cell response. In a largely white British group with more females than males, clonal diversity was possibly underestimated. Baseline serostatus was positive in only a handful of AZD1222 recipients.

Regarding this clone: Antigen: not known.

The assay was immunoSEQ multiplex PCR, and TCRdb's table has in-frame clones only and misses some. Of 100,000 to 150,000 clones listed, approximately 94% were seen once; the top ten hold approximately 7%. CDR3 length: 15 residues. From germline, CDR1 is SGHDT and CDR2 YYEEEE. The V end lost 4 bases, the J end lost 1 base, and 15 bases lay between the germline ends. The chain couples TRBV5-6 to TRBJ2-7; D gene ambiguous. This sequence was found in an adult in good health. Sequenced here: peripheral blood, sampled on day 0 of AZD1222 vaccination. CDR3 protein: CASSRSLTTSYEQYF. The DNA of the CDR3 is TGTGCCAGCAGCAGGTCCCTGACGACTTCCTACGAGCAGTACTTC.